What follows are 25 T cell receptor beta chains derived from one specimen sequenced in a study of T cell changes during pregnancy in multiple sclerosis. TCRdb's copy holds only in-frame clones and misses some; the assay was immunoSEQ multiplex PCR. The sample lists 45,000 to 65,000 clones; about nine tenths were seen once. This material consisted of CD4+ T cells from peripheral blood mononuclear cells, taken in the second trimester of pregnancy. All receptors derive from a female donor with multiple sclerosis, enrolled in a pregnancy study.

This clone was found once. V is TRBV19 and J is TRBJ1-5; 7 bases match TRBD1. Looked up from germline, CDR1 is LNHDA and CDR2 is SQIVND (reference sequence). The CDR3 is made up of 15 amino acids. V lost 1 base, J lost 3 bases, and 3 bases stayed unmatched. DNA of the CDR3: TGTGCCAGTAGTATAGGACAGGGCGCCAATCAGCCCCAGCATTTT. Its protein product is CASSIGQGANQPQHF.

This clone was counted a single time. The chain couples TRBV2 to TRBJ2-4; 16 nucleotides agree with TRBD2. Per germline, CDR1 SNHLY and CDR2 FYNNEI. The CDR3 has 23 amino acids. The ends lost 4 bases at V and 0 bases at J; junction bases unmatched: 18. The CDR3 coding sequence is TGTGCCAGCAGTGGGGGGTATGGGGGACAGGGGACTAGCGGGGGGGCAGCCAAAAACATTCAGTACTTC. Its translation is CASSGGYGGQGTSGGAAKNIQYF.

This chain links TRBV2 with TRBJ2-3, with a weak D call TRBD1 (5 bases). Trimming left V 6 bases short and J 3 bases short, with 13 bases between. CDR1 SNHLY and CDR2 FYNNEI come from the germline V gene. CDR3 length: 14 residues. This CDR3 reads CASRLEDKTDTQYF. The CDR3 DNA sequence: TGTGCCAGCAGACTTGAGGACAAGACAGATACGCAGTATTTT.

This clone was found a few times. The V and J genes are TRBV1 and TRBJ1-3; no check of the table's D call, TRBD1, against the DNA was made. TRBV1 is described as a pseudogene. This CDR3 region has 17 residues. This chain's CDR3 is CTSSQGDSSSSGNTIYF. The CDR3 nucleotides read TGCACCAGCAGCCAAGGTGACAGCTCAAGCTCTGGAAACACCATATATTTT.

In nucleotides, the CDR3 is TGCGCCAGCAGCCGACAGGGCAATCAGCCCCAGCATTTT. Amino acids: CASSRQGNQPQHF. The genes are TRBV4-1 and TRBJ1-5; possibly TRBD1 for D (6 bases). The V gene's germline CDR1 is MGHRA and CDR2 YSYEKL. V lost 4 bases and J 2 bases, leaving 6 bases between the germline ends. The CDR3 consists of 13 residues.

The rearrangement uses TRBV5-1 and TRBJ2-7, with 10 bases fitting TRBD1. The V gene end was trimmed by 3 bases and the J gene end by 4 bases; junction bases not matched to a gene: 7. Germline CDR1 SGHRS, CDR2 YFSETQ. This CDR3 spans 15 amino acids. The CDR3 nucleotides read TGCGCCAGCAGCTACGGACAGGGGGGGGCTTACGAGCAGTACTTC. As protein: CASSYGQGGAYEQYF.

The chain recombines TRBV11-3 with TRBJ2-4; 9 bases fit TRBD1. With V trimmed by 5 bases and J by 0 bases, 11 bases remained unmatched. Looked up from germline, CDR1 is SGHNT and CDR2 is YENEEA. This CDR3 has 18 residues. The CDR3 nucleotides are TGTGCCAGCAGCCAGCCGGGACAGGGAAGCCTAGCCAAAAACATTCAGTACTTC. Its protein product is CASSQPGQGSLAKNIQYF.

The chain employs TRBV7-9 and TRBJ2-2; 8 bases match TRBD1. Germline V gene sequence: CDR1 SEHNR, CDR2 FQNEAQ (reference sequence). Trimming took 4 bases from V and 4 from J; bases not matched to a gene: 11. The CDR3 has 17 amino acids. In DNA, the CDR3 is TGTGCCAGCAGCTCACCCCTAGGGACAGGCTTCACCGGGGAGCTGTTTTTT. Protein product: CASSSPLGTGFTGELFF.

This clone was counted a single time. J is TRBJ2-5 and V is TRBV2; possibly TRBD2 for D (6 bases). V lost 11 bases and J lost 4, with 14 bases in between. This CDR3 comprises 12 residues. Looked up from germline, CDR1 is SNHLY and CDR2 is FYNNEI. The CDR3 region is CAARLGGETQYF. Written as DNA, the CDR3 is TGTGCCGCCAGACTAGGAGGAGAGACCCAGTACTTC.

The chain links TRBV5-4 to TRBJ2-5, with TRBD1 as a possible D gene (7 bases). The CDR3 runs 13 residues. Germline CDR1 SGHNT, CDR2 YYREEE (reference sequence). V lost 4 bases and J 2 bases, leaving 9 bases between the germline ends. CDR3 in DNA: TGTGCCAGCAGCGCGGGACAGCAAGAGACCCAGTACTTC. Encoded protein: CASSAGQQETQYF.

V gene TRBV9 combines with J gene TRBJ2-7; weak D call: TRBD2 (7 bases). Germline V gene data show CDR1 as SGDLS and CDR2 as YYNGEE. Trimming pared 2 bases from V and 2 bases from J, leaving 17 bases between. The CDR3 sequence is 16 residues long. CDR3: CASSVERGGGTYEQYF. The CDR3 nucleotides read TGTGCCAGCAGCGTCGAGAGAGGGGGGGGGACCTACGAGCAGTACTTC.

This chain links TRBV7-6 with TRBJ1-3; 7 bases map to TRBD1. V lost 4 bases to trimming and J lost 3 bases; unmatched junction nucleotides: 3. Per germline, CDR1 SGHVS and CDR2 FNYEAQ. The CDR3 is made up of 14 amino acids. The CDR3 DNA follows: TGTGCCAGCAGCTCGAGGGGGCTTGGAAACACCATATATTTT. It translates to CASSSRGLGNTIYF.

The table lists this clone with a count of one. V usage is TRBV2 and J usage is TRBJ2-2, with 9 bases aligning to TRBD2. This CDR3 spans 15 amino acids. The germline gives CDR1 SNHLY, CDR2 FYNNEI. V trimming: 6 bases; J trimming: 1 base; junction bases outside the gene matches: 3. Written as DNA, the CDR3 is TGTGCCAGCAGGGGGACTAGCAGGAACACCGGGGAGCTGTTTTTT. Protein: CASRGTSRNTGELFF.

The chain has TRBV2 and TRBJ1-6; TRBD1 might be the D (5 bases). The CDR3 sequence is 18 residues long. Trimming shortened V by 2 bases and J by 0 bases, and 14 bases separated the two germline ends. Germline CDR1 and CDR2: SNHLY and FYNNEI. CDR3 coding DNA: TGTGCCAGCAGTGAACAAGGTGGACAAAGCTCCTATAATTCACCCCTCCACTTT. Translation gives CASSEQGGQSSYNSPLHF.

This clone appeared a few times. The V call is TRBV5-1, the J call TRBJ2-2; 10 bases are a match to TRBD2. There are 18 residues in the CDR3. Germline loops: CDR1 SGHRS, CDR2 YFSETQ. V was pared by 0 bases and J by 1 base, with 6 bases of the junction left unmatched. The CDR3 spells CASSLELAGALNTGELFF. The CDR3 DNA reads as TGCGCCAGCAGCTTGGAGCTAGCGGGGGCCCTGAACACCGGGGAGCTGTTTTTT.

CDR3 protein: CASSLSTGANAGELFF. CDR3 in DNA: TGTGCCAGCAGCTTAAGTACAGGGGCAAACGCCGGGGAGCTGTTTTTT. The rearrangement links TRBV7-3 to TRBJ2-2; TRBD1 matches 7 bases. There are 16 residues in the CDR3. The trim removed 1 base at V and 6 bases at J, leaving 8 bases unmatched. Germline V lookup: CDR1 SGHTA, CDR2 FQGTGA.

The chain uses TRBV7-8 and TRBJ1-6; 10 bases match TRBD1. Germline V gives CDR1 SGHVS, CDR2 FQNEAQ. Losses at the gene ends were 1 base for V and 9 bases for J; bases not matched to a gene: 9. The CDR3 runs to 17 residues. The CDR3 bases are TGTGCCAGCAGCTTAGTCCGCCCGACAGGGGGCAGTTCACCCCTCCACTTT. Protein product: CASSLVRPTGGSSPLHF.

The genes are TRBV6-5 and TRBJ2-5, with D perhaps matching TRBD2 (5 bases). The V gene's germline CDR1 is MNHEY and CDR2 SVGAGI. The CDR3 has 16 residues. Trimming left V 0 bases short and J 2 bases short, with 13 bases between. CDR3 coding DNA: TGTGCCAGCAGTTACTCGACTAACGAGCTTCAAGAGACCCAGTACTTC. It encodes CASSYSTNELQETQYF.

The chain joins TRBV19 to TRBJ2-5; D unresolved. Germline CDR1 reads LNHDA; CDR2 reads SQIVND (reference sequence). This CDR3 is built from 12 residues. The V end was cut by 4 bases, the J end by 0 bases, with 3 bases between. In nucleotides, the CDR3 is TGTGCCAGTAGTAGTAACCAAGAGACCCAGTACTTC. Its protein product is CASSSNQETQYF.

This chain uses TRBV6-1 with TRBJ1-2, with no clear D. From germline, CDR1 is MNHNS and CDR2 SASEGT. The V and J ends lost 11 bases and 2 bases respectively, with 15 bases between them. This CDR3 spans 13 amino acids. CDR3 DNA sequence: TGTGCCGGCCAACCTCGCAGGAACTATGGCTACACCTTC. It specifies CAGQPRRNYGYTF.

The chain uses TRBV6-1 and TRBJ1-2; D gene uncertain. The CDR3 contains 14 residues. Germline CDR1 MNHNS, CDR2 SASEGT. V lost 6 bases to trimming and J lost 4 bases, with 15 bases between them. The CDR3 DNA reads as TGTGCCAGCAGGATGGAGGGAGGTCTCTATGGCTACACCTTC. Its protein is CASRMEGGLYGYTF.

The chain couples TRBV10-3 to TRBJ2-7; a possible D gene is TRBD2 (6 bases). CDR1 is ENHRY, CDR2 SYGVKD, per germline. The CDR3 has 11 amino acids. V was cut by 10 bases and J by 1 base, with 8 bases left in between. The DNA of the CDR3 is TGTGCCACCGGAGGGTCCTACGAGCAGTACTTC. Translating it yields CATGGSYEQYF.

This clone has a single count. The chain couples TRBV7-2 to TRBJ1-2; 8 bases align to TRBD1. The V gene end was trimmed by 0 bases and the J gene end by 4 bases; junction bases not matched to a gene: 16. The CDR3 length is 19 residues. The germline V gene encodes CDR1 SGHTA and CDR2 FQGNSA. In nucleotides, the CDR3 is TGTGCCAGCAGCTTAGCGTTTATCGGGGGCCCTCAGGGGGCCTATGGCTACACCTTC. Its protein is CASSLAFIGGPQGAYGYTF.

This chain connects TRBV19 to TRBJ1-1; D perhaps matches TRBD1 (6 bases). CDR1 LNHDA and CDR2 SQIVND come from the germline V gene (reference sequence). Trimming cost V 5 bases and J 1 base, with 11 bases left between them. The CDR3 consists of 14 residues. The CDR3 reads CASSGQRGNTEAFF. CDR3 in DNA: TGTGCCAGTAGTGGACAGAGAGGGAACACTGAAGCTTTCTTT.

J is TRBJ2-1 and V is TRBV11-2; D may be TRBD2 (6 bases). There are 14 residues in the CDR3. Deletions cut 0 bases from V and 15 bases from J, with 18 bases between. Germline values: CDR1 SGHAT, CDR2 FQNNGV. The CDR3 nucleotides read TGTGCCAGCAGCTTAGATCTTGCGGGGCAGGGACCGTTCTTC. It specifies CASSLDLAGQGPFF.